This passage covers 19 T cell receptor beta chains from one sample sequenced in a study of T cells in Graves' hyperthyroidism and ophthalmopathy. RNA transcripts gave rise to amplified TCR beta CDR3 regions. The HTBI primer set was used in a first-round RT-PCR of the TCR CDR3. In TCRdb, the multiplex PCR reads were re-called with MiXCR into one record per CDR3 protein. The sample has a few hundred thousand distinct CDR3 sequences, about 15% seen once; the top ten hold roughly 25%. The sequencing sample was made of blood. The receptors were gathered from a young woman with Graves' hyperthyroidism that later progressed to Graves' ophthalmopathy.

A single count supports this clonotype. The genes are TRBV12-3 or TRBV12-4 and TRBJ2-5, with TRBD2 matching over 9 bases. This CDR3 is 14 amino acids long. V shed 5 bases, J shed 5 bases, and the junction held 6 bases outside the gene matches. DNA of the CDR3: TGTGCCAGCAGTGCGGGACTAGCCTGGGAGACCCAGTACTTC. This codes for CASSAGLAWETQYF.

This clonotype was seen many times. The CDR3 is CASSPGTSGSNNEQFF. CDR3 DNA: TGTGCCAGCTCACCCGGTACTAGCGGGAGTAACAATGAGCAGTTCTTC. The chain couples TRBV18 to TRBJ2-1; 11 bases are shared with TRBD2. Trimming took 3 bases from V and 5 from J; bases not matched to a gene: 6. There are 16 residues in the CDR3. From germline, CDR1 is KGHSH and CDR2 LQKENI.

This clonotype has a count of ten or more. J is TRBJ2-2 and V is TRBV29-1; D not certain. CDR1 SQVTM and CDR2 ANQGSEA come from the germline V gene. V gave up 5 bases and J gave up 2 bases, with 6 bases separating them. This CDR3 has 12 residues. CDR3 sequence: CSVNSNTGELFF. The CDR3, as DNA: TGCAGCGTTAACAGCAACACCGGGGAGCTGTTTTTT.

This clonotype appeared many times. The CDR3 DNA reads as TGTGCCAGCAGCCCCGAGGCGGGAGGGATCGGGGAGCTGTTTTTT. Protein sequence: CASSPEAGGIGELFF. The chain carries TRBV7-6 and TRBJ2-2, with TRBD2 matching 9 bases. Germline CDR1 reads SGHVS; CDR2 reads FNYEAQ. The CDR3 is made up of 15 amino acids. With 5 bases clipped from V and 7 bases from J, the junction kept 8 bases outside the gene matches.

In its sample, this clonotype was seen many times. The chain carries TRBV6-1 and TRBJ1-2, with D maybe TRBD1 (5 bases). CDR3 length: 13 residues. Germline V gives CDR1 MNHNS, CDR2 SASEGT. V shed 5 bases and J shed 4 bases, with 11 bases lying between them. The CDR3 nucleotides are TGTGCCAGCAGTCAGCGTACAGGCTATGGCTACACCTTC. Residues: CASSQRTGYGYTF.

This clonotype was detected many times. The genes are TRBV28 and TRBJ2-1; D remains unclear. The CDR3 length is 14 residues. Germline V gene lookup returns CDR1 MDHEN and CDR2 SYDVKM. Deletions cut 5 bases from V and 8 bases from J, with 16 bases between. This CDR3 reads CASSAPEPVYEQFF. The CDR3 DNA sequence: TGTGCCAGCAGTGCTCCGGAACCGGTCTATGAGCAGTTCTTC.

This clonotype was seen repeatedly, ten times or more. V and J are TRBV6-5 and TRBJ1-5; D uncertain. Germline lookup yields CDR1 MNHEY and CDR2 SVGAGI. V lost 2 bases and J lost 3, with 14 bases in between. This CDR3 contains 16 residues. The CDR3 here is CASSYRGPTSNQPQHF. CDR3 nucleotide sequence: TGTGCCAGCAGTTACCGAGGTCCCACTTCCAATCAGCCCCAGCATTTT.

This clonotype was seen repeatedly, ten times or more. The V gene is TRBV27, the J gene TRBJ1-5; D gene uncertain. The V end lost 3 bases, the J end lost 3 bases, and 3 bases lay between the germline ends. CDR1 is MNHEY, CDR2 SMNVEV, per germline (reference sequence). The CDR3 extends over 12 amino acids. DNA for the CDR3: TGTGCCAGCAGTTTCCACAATCAGCCCCAGCATTTT. Translating it yields CASSFHNQPQHF.

This clonotype appeared a few times. The genes are TRBV5-1 and TRBJ2-1, with 10 bases that match TRBD1. The CDR3 spans 15 residues. CDR1 and CDR2 from the germline V gene are SGHRS and YFSETQ. The junction had 4 bases not matched to a gene; V was cut back by 2 bases and J by 5 bases. CDR3: CASSFPGTGDNEQFF. The CDR3 bases are TGCGCCAGCAGCTTCCCCGGGACAGGGGACAATGAGCAGTTCTTC.

This clonotype was picked up a small number of times. The chain links TRBV27 to TRBJ2-7; D is possibly TRBD1 (5 bases). In germline, CDR1 is MNHEY, CDR2 SMNVEV (reference sequence). V was shortened by 9 bases and J by 6 bases, with 12 bases between the two germline ends. This CDR3 region has 11 residues. CDR3 sequence (DNA): TGTGCCAGTAGAAGACAGTCCGAGCAGTACTTC. Translating it yields CASRRQSEQYF.

At least ten counts were recorded for this clonotype. V and J are TRBV2 and TRBJ2-5, with D possibly being TRBD1 (5 bases). CDR1 SNHLY and CDR2 FYNNEI come from the germline V gene. There are 15 residues in the CDR3. V lost 6 bases, J lost 1 base, and 15 bases lay in between. This CDR3 is CASRDTSGSQETQYF. The CDR3 DNA follows: TGTGCCAGCAGAGATACTTCAGGGTCCCAAGAGACCCAGTACTTC.

Comments on this clonotype: One base away lies a much larger clone, so this may be a sequencing read error. The chain joins TRBV6-5 to TRBJ2-1; D remains unclear. Trimming left V 4 bases short and J 3 bases short, with 10 bases between. The CDR3 covers 14 residues. CDR1 is MNHEY and CDR2 is SVGAGI in the germline V gene. The CDR3 here is CASSCSIVYNEQFF. Here the CDR3 DNA reads TGTGCCAGCAGTTGCTCGATAGTCTACAATGAGCAGTTCTTC.

This clonotype was seen many times. The CDR3 region is CASSLQGTGVFGYTF. DNA of the CDR3: TGCGCCAGCAGCTTACAGGGTACTGGAGTATTTGGCTACACCTTC. The chain uses TRBV5-1 and TRBJ1-2; tentative D call: TRBD1 (6 bases). The CDR3 covers 15 residues. Trimming took off 2 bases at V and 7 bases at J, with 18 bases between the two ends. Germline V CDR1 and CDR2: SGHRS, YFSETQ.

This clonotype was counted at least ten times. V gene TRBV6-2 or TRBV6-3 combines with J gene TRBJ2-7; TRBD2 matches 8 bases. This CDR3 has 16 residues. V trimming: 5 bases; J trimming: 2 bases; junction bases outside the gene matches: 11. CDR1 is MNHEY, CDR2 SVGEGT, per germline. CDR3 in DNA: TGTGCCAGCAGTGCCGGGGCGGGCGGGAGGACCTACGAGCAGTACTTC. Its translation: CASSAGAGGRTYEQYF.

This clonotype was seen a few times. This chain connects TRBV24-1 to TRBJ1-5; D unclear. Trimming removed 5 bases from V and 4 bases from J, with 8 bases in between. The CDR3 has 13 amino acids. The germline V gene has CDR1 KGHDR and CDR2 SFDVKD. In nucleotides, the CDR3 is TGTGCCACCAGTGGGGCTGGTAATCAGCCCCAGCATTTT. Protein sequence: CATSGAGNQPQHF.

On this clonotype itself: One base away lies a much larger clone, so this may be a sequencing read error. The chain has TRBV20-1 and TRBJ2-7, with TRBD2 as a possible D gene (6 bases). The CDR3 contains 11 residues. Germline V lookup: CDR1 DFQATT, CDR2 SNEGSKA (reference sequence). The CDR3, as DNA: TGCAGTGCGGCAGGGCGGGACGAGCAGCACTTC. It is translated as CSAAGRDEQHF.

As to this clonotype: A much bigger clone sits one base away, suggesting this may be a read error. The rearrangement links TRBV7-2 to TRBJ2-7; D remains ambiguous. CDR3 length: 13 amino acids. The V and J ends lost 2 bases and 2 bases respectively, with 7 bases between them. Germline V gives CDR1 SGHTA, CDR2 FQGNSA. The DNA of the CDR3 is TGTGCCAGCAGCTTATGGCCCACCTACGAGCAGTACTTC. Its translation is CASSLWPTYEQYF.

The gene calls are TRBV5-1 and TRBJ2-5, with D maybe TRBD2 (6 bases). V was pared by 0 bases and J by 2 bases, with 11 bases between. The CDR3 is 15 residues long. Germline V gene sequence: CDR1 SGHRS, CDR2 YFSETQ. The CDR3: CASSLGASVQETQYF. CDR3 nucleotides: TGCGCCAGCAGCTTGGGGGCTAGCGTTCAAGAGACCCAGTACTTC.

This clonotype was picked up a small number of times. The chain couples TRBV28 to TRBJ1-5, with D possibly being TRBD1 (5 bases). The germline V gene encodes CDR1 MDHEN and CDR2 SYDVKM. The CDR3 extends over 15 amino acids. Trimming shortened V by 8 bases and J by 1 base, and 15 bases separated the two germline ends. This CDR3 reads CASASGGGSNQPQHF. CDR3 sequence (DNA): TGTGCCAGCGCGTCGGGGGGGGGAAGCAATCAGCCCCAGCATTTT. Drawing the rest from reference TRBV28 and TRBJ1-5, the complete variable domain is DVKVTQSSRYLVKRTGEKVFLECVQDMDHENMFWYRQDPGLGLRLIYFSYDVKMKEKGDIPEGYSVSREKKERFSLILESASTNQTSMYLCASASGGGSNQPQHFGDGTRLSIL.